Following are 28 T cell receptor beta chains from one sample sequenced in a study of T-cell reconstitution after alpha-beta-depleted transplantation in children. For TCRbeta, the library was prepared with unique molecular identifiers. TCRdb redid the calling of the PCR reads with MiXCR, one entry per CDR3 protein. The sample shows over 200,000 distinct CDR3 sequences, 11% of them seen only once. Sequencing was performed on PBMCs, taken before TCRalphabeta/CD19-depleted stem cell transplant. Receptors were obtained from a child under two years old with acute myeloid leukemia, due to receive a stem cell transplant.

This clonotype has at least ten counts. The chain combines TRBV20-1 with TRBJ1-1; possibly TRBD1 for D (6 bases). The germline V and J ends were trimmed by 3 bases and 4 bases, with 12 bases remaining between them. Germline V lookup: CDR1 DFQATT, CDR2 SNEGSKA (reference sequence). CDR3 length: 13 residues. In DNA form, the CDR3 reads TGCAGTGCTAGTAACGGGGGGCCCACTGAAGCTTTCTTT. Amino acids: CSASNGGPTEAFF.

This clonotype has at least ten counts. This sequence joins TRBV5-1 and TRBJ2-7, with TRBD2 as a possible D gene (5 bases). Deletions cut 4 bases from V and 3 bases from J, with 11 bases between. The CDR3 is made up of 13 amino acids. Germline loops: CDR1 SGHRS, CDR2 YFSETQ. The CDR3 DNA follows: TGCGCCAGCAGCCCCGGACTCGTCTACGAGCAGTACTTC. Translating gives CASSPGLVYEQYF.

This clonotype showed up many times. The V gene is TRBV5-1, the J gene TRBJ2-4; TRBD2 matches at 7 bases. V lost 4 bases to trimming and J lost 1 base; unmatched junction nucleotides: 5. The CDR3 has 15 amino acids. Germline lookup yields CDR1 SGHRS and CDR2 YFSETQ. The CDR3 DNA follows: TGCGCCAGCAGCCTAAGCGGGGTGGCCAAAAACATTCAGTACTTC. Its translation is CASSLSGVAKNIQYF. Using reference TRBV5-1 and TRBJ2-4 for the parts outside the CDR3, the full variable domain is KAGVTQTPRYLIKTRGQQVTLSCSPISGHRSVSWYQQTPGQGLQFLFEYFSETQRNKGNFPGRFSGRQFSNSRSEMNVSTLELGDSALYLCASSLSGVAKNIQYFGAGTRLSVL.

This clonotype appeared many times. This rearrangement joins TRBV29-1 to TRBJ2-1, with D hard to call. This CDR3 has 14 amino acids. Germline CDR1 SQVTM, CDR2 ANQGSEA. V gave up 7 bases and J gave up 0 bases, with 13 bases separating them. The CDR3 loop reads CSGSAVNSYNEQFF. DNA for the CDR3: TGCAGCGGTTCGGCGGTTAACTCCTACAATGAGCAGTTCTTC.

This clonotype was detected ten times or more. The CDR3 region is CASSVYREDGYGYTF. The CDR3 DNA follows: TGTGCCAGCAGTGTCTACAGGGAAGATGGCTATGGCTACACCTTC. The chain is built from TRBV25-1 and TRBJ1-2, with a possible D match to TRBD1 (6 bases). CDR1 is MGHDK and CDR2 is SYGVNS in the germline V gene. With 4 bases removed from V and 4 bases from J, the gap between germline ends came to 16 bases. This CDR3 is 15 amino acids long.

This clonotype has at least ten counts. The V and J genes are TRBV20-1 and TRBJ2-1; 7 bases match TRBD1. V lost 1 base and J lost 4; bases outside the gene matches: 7. CDR1 is DFQATT, CDR2 SNEGSKA, per germline (reference sequence). CDR3 length equals 15 residues. The CDR3 region is CSARGYGTDYNEQFF. The CDR3 nucleotides are TGCAGTGCTAGAGGATATGGGACAGATTACAATGAGCAGTTCTTC.

This clonotype has a count of ten or more. The genes are TRBV6-5 and TRBJ1-2; a weak D match, TRBD1 (5 bases). The CDR3 has 14 amino acids. Looked up from germline, CDR1 is MNHEY and CDR2 is SVGAGI. Trimming shortened V by 2 bases and J by 6 bases, and 13 bases separated the two germline ends. The CDR3 DNA reads TGTGCCAGCAGTTACCAAGGACGGACAAATGGCTACACCTTC. This codes for CASSYQGRTNGYTF.

This clonotype was counted many times. This chain connects TRBV11-2 to TRBJ2-2; D possibly corresponds to TRBD1 (6 bases). The CDR3 length is 15 residues. Germline V gene sequence: CDR1 SGHAT, CDR2 FQNNGV. V was cut by 8 bases and J by 4 bases, with 17 bases left in between. CDR3 sequence reads: CASSNSGTPTGELFF. Here the CDR3 DNA reads TGTGCCAGCTCTAACTCCGGGACACCCACCGGGGAGCTGTTTTTT.

This clonotype was seen at least ten times. Here the CDR3 DNA reads TGTGCCAGCAGTCCACGGGGACAGGGGAGGGCAAACACCATATATTTT. Residues: CASSPRGQGRANTIYF. The rearrangement joins TRBV12-3 or TRBV12-4 to TRBJ1-3; 10 bases match TRBD1. This CDR3 has 16 residues. V was pared by 5 bases and J by 6 bases, with 10 bases of the junction left unmatched.

The table lists this clonotype with a few counts. The junction and the germline gene differ at one end; a read error may be behind it. V gene TRBV25-1 combines with J gene TRBJ2-1, with 10 bases lining up with TRBD2. This CDR3 contains 16 residues. Per the germline V gene, CDR1 is MGHDK and CDR2 is SYGVNS. CDR3 bases: TGTGCCAGCAGTGCGCAAACTAGCGGGGCTTACAATGACCAGTTCTTC. This gives the protein CASSAQTSGAYNDQFF.

Turning to this clonotype: One base away lies a much larger clone, so this may be a sequencing read error. The rearrangement links TRBV12-3 or TRBV12-4 to TRBJ2-1; D gene ambiguous. This CDR3 spans 14 amino acids. Trimming stripped 2 bases from V and 6 bases from J, with 11 bases between. The CDR3 protein is CASSLLRPINEQFF. The CDR3 DNA sequence: TGTGCCAGCAGTTTATTACGACCAATCAATGAGCAGTTCTTC.

This sequence joins TRBV9 and TRBJ2-3; TRBD1 agrees at 8 bases. V was clipped by 2 bases and J by 3 bases; unmatched bases: 8. This CDR3 has 16 amino acids. Germline CDR1 and CDR2: SGDLS and YYNGEE. CDR3 sequence reads: CASSVRQGIITDTQYF. CDR3 in DNA: TGTGCCAGCAGCGTGAGACAGGGGATAATAACAGATACGCAGTATTTT.

This clonotype was seen repeatedly, ten times or more. The gene calls are TRBV20-1 and TRBJ2-1; TRBD1 agrees at 8 bases. The CDR3 extends over 15 amino acids. CDR1 and CDR2 (germline): DFQATT, SNEGSKA (reference sequence). Trimming took 5 bases from V and 2 from J; bases not matched to a gene: 8. CDR3 nucleotide sequence: TGCAGTGCTGGGGGGACAGGCCGCGCCTACAATGAGCAGTTCTTC. It encodes CSAGGTGRAYNEQFF.

Ten or more counts support this clonotype. The rearrangement links TRBV7-2 to TRBJ2-5; possibly TRBD2 for D (5 bases). This CDR3 comprises 13 residues. V was trimmed by 1 base and J by 7 bases, leaving 10 bases between them. CDR1 SGHTA and CDR2 FQGNSA come from the germline V gene. CDR3 in amino acids: CASSLVRVRTQYF. The CDR3 nucleotides read TGTGCCAGCAGCTTAGTGAGGGTCAGGACCCAGTACTTC. The full variable domain, in which reference TRBV7-2 and TRBJ2-5 provide the parts outside the CDR3, is GAGVSQSPSNKVTEKGKDVELRCDPISGHTALYWYRQSLGQGLEFLIYFQGNSAPDKSGLPSDRFSAERTGGSVSTLTIQRTQQEDSAVYLCASSLVRVRTQYFGPGTRLLVL.

This clonotype was detected a few times. J is TRBJ1-1 and V is TRBV3-1, with a weak D call TRBD1 (5 bases). The V gene's germline CDR1 is LGHDT and CDR2 YNNKEL (reference sequence). Trimming pared 5 bases from V and 7 bases from J, leaving 11 bases between. CDR3 length: 12 residues. The CDR3 loop reads CASSATVNEAFF. The CDR3 nucleotides are TGTGCCAGCAGCGCGACAGTGAATGAAGCTTTCTTT.

This clonotype was recorded at least ten times. The V and J genes are TRBV5-1 and TRBJ1-1; 9 nucleotides align to TRBD1. The CDR3 has 15 amino acids. Germline CDR1 is SGHRS and CDR2 is YFSETQ. V dropped 4 bases and J dropped 4; count of bases not matched to a gene: 8. The CDR3 DNA sequence: TGCGCCAGCAGCGTTCCCGGGACAGGGATCACTGAAGCTTTCTTT. Residues: CASSVPGTGITEAFF.

This clonotype occurred many times. The rearrangement links TRBV27 to TRBJ1-1; D call uncertain. The germline V gene encodes CDR1 MNHEY and CDR2 SMNVEV (reference sequence). This CDR3 is 13 amino acids long. V lost 8 bases to trimming and J lost 0 bases, with 10 bases between them. The CDR3 bases are TGTGCCAGCCAAGGATGGTTGAACACTGAAGCTTTCTTT. Residues: CASQGWLNTEAFF.

This clonotype was seen ten or more times. The chain employs TRBV5-1 and TRBJ1-5; D may be TRBD1 (6 bases). V was shortened by 1 base and J by 4 bases, with 12 bases between the two germline ends. The CDR3 spans 15 residues. Germline V gives CDR1 SGHRS, CDR2 YFSETQ. The chain's CDR3 is CASSLSGQLNQPQHF. The CDR3 DNA reads TGCGCCAGCAGCTTGAGCGGACAGCTGAATCAGCCCCAGCATTTT.

This clonotype was recorded many times. V gene TRBV6-1 combines with J gene TRBJ2-7; 10 positions agree with TRBD1. Germline CDR1 MNHNS, CDR2 SASEGT. J was trimmed by 4 bases and V by 5 bases; bases with no gene match: 5. The CDR3 is 14 amino acids. The CDR3 here is CASSQDRGQYEQYF. CDR3 bases: TGTGCCAGCAGTCAAGACAGGGGGCAGTACGAGCAGTACTTC.

This clonotype came up many times. The rearrangement links TRBV20-1 to TRBJ2-3; tentatively, D is TRBD2 (6 bases). Germline-derived CDR1 and CDR2 are DFQATT and SNEGSKA (reference sequence). V was trimmed by 5 bases and J by 0 bases, leaving 12 bases between them. The CDR3 is 14 amino acids. The CDR3 protein is CSAQAGTSTDTQYF. The DNA for the CDR3 is TGCAGTGCTCAAGCGGGTACGAGCACAGATACGCAGTATTTT.

The table lists this clonotype with many counts. V and J are TRBV29-1 and TRBJ2-1; possibly TRBD2 for D (7 bases). V dropped 4 bases and J dropped 6 bases, with 19 bases sitting between them. The V gene's germline CDR1 is SQVTM and CDR2 ANQGSEA. The CDR3 spans 15 residues. The CDR3 loop reads CSVGGSIKGGNEQFF. DNA of the CDR3: TGCAGCGTTGGCGGGAGCATAAAGGGGGGCAATGAGCAGTTCTTC.

This clonotype was counted between two and nine times. The CDR3 coding sequence is TGTGCCAGCAGCCGCCGGACAGTAAGAACCACCGGGGAGCTGTTTTTT. Translated: CASSRRTVRTTGELFF. The chain combines TRBV3-1 with TRBJ2-2; possible D gene TRBD1, 6 bases. The CDR3 extends over 16 amino acids. V was cut by 4 bases and J by 4 bases, with 16 bases left in between. Germline-derived CDR1 and CDR2 are LGHDT and YNNKEL (reference sequence). Complete variable domain (other parts from reference TRBV3-1 and TRBJ2-2): DTAVSQTPKYLVTQMGNDKSIKCEQNLGHDTMYWYKQDSKKFLKIMFSYNNKELIINETVPNRFSPKSPDKAHLNLHINSLELGDSAVYFCASSRRTVRTTGELFFGEGSRLTVL.

Many counts were recorded for this clonotype. The CDR3 DNA is TGCGCCAGCAGCTTGGATGGTCCCGATAGTGTCAATGAGCAGTTCTTC. Amino acids: CASSLDGPDSVNEQFF. The V gene is TRBV5-1, the J gene TRBJ2-1, with no clear D. Germline V gives CDR1 SGHRS, CDR2 YFSETQ. The ends were cut back, 0 bases at V and 6 bases at J, with 16 bases in the middle. This CDR3 region has 16 residues.

The gene calls are TRBV27 and TRBJ2-6; no firm D call. This CDR3 contains 15 residues. CDR1 is MNHEY, CDR2 SMNVEV, per germline (reference sequence). The V end lost 3 bases, the J end lost 2 bases, and 8 bases lay between the germline ends. DNA of the CDR3: TGTGCCAGCAGTTTTTTGGGCCCTGGGGCCAACGTCCTGACTTTC. Protein product: CASSFLGPGANVLTF.

At least ten counts were recorded for this clonotype. J is TRBJ1-2 and V is TRBV6-5; possibly TRBD1 for D (6 bases). The germline V gene encodes CDR1 MNHEY and CDR2 SVGAGI. Trimming cost V 0 bases and J 6 bases, with 17 bases left between them. The length of the CDR3 is 16 residues. This chain's CDR3 is CASSYSKGGRVDGYTF. DNA of the CDR3: TGTGCCAGCAGTTACTCGAAAGGGGGGAGGGTAGATGGCTACACCTTC.

The table lists this clonotype with many counts. This chain uses TRBV20-1 with TRBJ2-3; D is unresolved. Trimming took 1 base from V and 2 from J, leaving 7 bases between them. This CDR3 is 13 amino acids long. Germline V gene sequence: CDR1 DFQATT, CDR2 SNEGSKA (reference sequence). CDR3: CSARVAVTDTQYF. The DNA of the CDR3 is TGCAGTGCTAGAGTTGCGGTCACAGATACGCAGTATTTT.

Ten or more counts support this clonotype. This sequence joins TRBV27 and TRBJ2-3; 8 nucleotides match TRBD2. From germline, CDR1 is MNHEY and CDR2 SMNVEV (reference sequence). The CDR3 totals 18 residues. V dropped 4 bases and J dropped 3; count of bases not matched to a gene: 15. The CDR3 DNA reads TGTGCCAGCAGTTCCCCAAGGGGTGCGGGGGGCCCTACAGATACGCAGTATTTT. It translates to CASSSPRGAGGPTDTQYF.

This clonotype was observed many times. This sequence joins TRBV6-1 and TRBJ1-1; D is uncertain. This CDR3 has 14 amino acids. Per the germline V gene, CDR1 is MNHNS and CDR2 is SASEGT. V gave up 1 base and J gave up 8 bases, with 14 bases separating them. DNA of the CDR3: TGTGCCAGCAGTGAAGGGACCTCCTACGGCGAAGCTTTCTTT. It translates to CASSEGTSYGEAFF.